The subject of this entry is one T cell receptor (beta chain). Data came from immunoSEQ multiplex PCR; TCRdb stores just in-frame clones and leaves some out. This table holds 150,000 or so clones, roughly 89% found once. This record comes from a study of control samples from healthy donors and cancer patients. Per germline, CDR1 MGHDK and CDR2 SYGVNS. V lost 2 bases, J lost 2 bases, and 5 bases lay in between. The CDR3 extends over 13 amino acids. The chain has TRBV25-1 and TRBJ2-3; D is perhaps TRBD1 (5 bases). The TCR sequence derives from a man between 18 and 35 years old in good health. The specimen sequenced was blood. The chain's CDR3 is CASSEGHTDTQYF. The CDR3 region has the DNA TGTGCCAGCAGTGAAGGACACACAGATACGCAGTATTTT.